This T cell receptor (beta chain) was documented in a study of blood T cell repertoires in COVID-19. Study-wide background: Samples of COVID-19 (acute and convalescent) were obtained from the United States, Italy and Spain.

Original processing notes: Researchers report that nucleated cell counts were estimated from reference gene primer amplification. Clones were read by immunoSEQ multiplex PCR, and TCRdb kept only the in-frame ones, dropping some. Clone size and the V and J calls come from that table; the DNA yielded D and trimming. The sample holds some 200,000 clones; 81% are singletons and the top ten take around 12%. Recruited during active infection, patients (from Seattle) were subsequently followed longitudinally. Trimming cost V 2 bases and J 3 bases; bases outside gene matches: 11. The CDR3 has 18 amino acids. Germline V gene lookup returns CDR1 MDHEN and CDR2 SYDVKM.

Sequencing was done on a sample of peripheral blood. This rearrangement joins TRBV28 to TRBJ2-3, with TRBD2 matching over 10 bases. The sequence came from an elderly woman with COVID-19, enrolled during active disease. The CDR3 DNA sequence: TGTGCCAGCAGTTTAGGTACTAGCGGGATTGTTTCGACAGATACGCAGTATTTT. This gives the protein CASSLGTSGIVSTDTQYF. Drawing the rest from reference TRBV28 and TRBJ2-3, the complete variable domain is DVKVTQSSRYLVKRTGEKVFLECVQDMDHENMFWYRQDPGLGLRLIYFSYDVKMKEKGDIPEGYSVSREKKERFSLILESASTNQTSMYLCASSLGTSGIVSTDTQYFGPGTRLTVL.